This T cell receptor beta chain was retrieved from a study of T cell responses to AZD1222 COVID-19 vaccine. For this clone: Its matching antigen is unknown.

Study conclusions and caveats: White British donors predominated, females outnumbered males, and clonal diversity was possibly underestimated. Dominant CD4 TCR responses targeted spike regions 160-218 and 743-854. The study sampled repertoires only after the peak T cell response.

The CDR3 contains 13 residues. Trimming left V 1 base short and J 4 bases short, with 8 bases between. Germline lookup yields CDR1 SGDLS and CDR2 YYNGEE. This table comes from immunoSEQ multiplex PCR, and its TCRdb copy is limited to in-frame clones, with some not included. The sample includes almost 70,000 clones, around 78% of them seen just once. The source is an adult who received the AZD1222 COVID-19 vaccine. This rearrangement joins TRBV9 to TRBJ1-2, with D unresolved. Source: peripheral blood, taken 28 days after the second AZD1222 dose. CDR3 coding DNA: TGTGCCAGCAGCGTATCTGAACTCTATGGCTACACCTTC. This gives the protein CASSVSELYGYTF.